Following are 12 T cell receptor beta chains from one sample sequenced in a study of beta chain features in type 1 diabetes. Findings of the study overall: For Type 1 diabetes patients, all four CD4+ subsets carried TCRB CDR3s that were moderately but significantly shorter.

Investigators reverse transcribed all isolated RNA, so they sequenced expressed TCRB transcripts. The assay was immunoSEQ multiplex PCR, and TCRdb's table has in-frame clones only and misses some. The table includes 300,000 to 400,000 clones, roughly 13% detected once. These receptors have no identified antigens. Material: naive CD4+ T cells from blood. These receptors all stem from a woman aged 18-30 years with type 1 diabetes.

The chain has TRBV28 and TRBJ2-7, with D uncertain. Germline V gene sequence: CDR1 MDHEN, CDR2 SYDVKM. This CDR3 has 12 residues. The V and J ends lost 5 bases and 4 bases respectively, with 9 bases between them. The CDR3 DNA sequence: TGTGCCAGCAGTCCCGTCGGTTACGAGCAGTACTTC. It codes for CASSPVGYEQYF.

This clone was picked up a small number of times. V usage is TRBV18 and J usage is TRBJ2-3; maybe TRBD1 (5 bases). V was cut by 0 bases and J by 0 bases, with 10 bases left in between. Per the germline V gene, CDR1 is KGHSH and CDR2 is LQKENI. The length of the CDR3 is 16 residues. CDR3 residues: CASSPPRQSSTDTQYF. CDR3 DNA sequence: TGTGCCAGCTCACCACCAAGACAGTCCAGCACAGATACGCAGTATTTT.

This clone has more than one count but fewer than ten. V is TRBV30 and J is TRBJ2-2; unclear D gene. V was cut by 2 bases and J by 0 bases, with 7 bases left in between. Germline V CDR1 and CDR2: GTSNPN, SVGIG (reference sequence). The CDR3 covers 14 residues. The chain's CDR3 is CAWSHGANTGELFF. The CDR3 DNA reads as TGTGCCTGGAGTCACGGAGCGAACACCGGGGAGCTGTTTTTT. Using reference TRBV30 and TRBJ2-2 for the parts outside the CDR3, the full variable domain is SQTIHQWPATLVQPVGSPLSLECTVEGTSNPNLYWYRQAAGRGLQLLFYSVGIGQISSEVPQNLSASRPQDRQFILSSKKLLLSDSGFYLCAWSHGANTGELFFGEGSRLTVL.

The chain couples TRBV9 to TRBJ1-2; 7 bases fit TRBD1. With 4 bases clipped from V and 5 bases from J, the junction kept 8 bases outside the gene matches. The V gene's germline CDR1 is SGDLS and CDR2 YYNGEE. This CDR3 has 14 residues. DNA for the CDR3: TGTGCCAGCAGCACCCGGGACAGACTTTATGGCTACACCTTC. As protein: CASSTRDRLYGYTF.

Only a few counts were recorded for this clone. The chain joins TRBV30 to TRBJ2-1; 7 bases fit TRBD1. There are 15 residues in the CDR3. Germline V gene sequence: CDR1 GTSNPN, CDR2 SVGIG (reference sequence). The V and J ends lost 0 bases and 2 bases, in that order; junction bases with no gene match: 4. The CDR3 DNA follows: TGTGCCTGGAGTGTTGGGCAGGGGGCCTACAATGAGCAGTTCTTC. It codes for CAWSVGQGAYNEQFF.

This clone was counted only a few times. The CDR3 region has the DNA TGTGCCAGCAGCGTAACAGGCGATTCGAACTACGAGCAGTACTTC. Protein sequence: CASSVTGDSNYEQYF. The genes are TRBV9 and TRBJ2-7; tentatively, D is TRBD1 (5 bases). V lost 1 base, J lost 3 bases, and 14 bases lay in between. Germline V gene lookup returns CDR1 SGDLS and CDR2 YYNGEE. The CDR3 covers 15 residues.

V usage is TRBV5-4 and J usage is TRBJ2-5, with TRBD1 identical over 7 bases. V gave up 4 bases and J gave up 5 bases; unmatched junction bases: 11. The germline V gene encodes CDR1 SGHNT and CDR2 YYREEE (reference sequence). This CDR3 region has 15 residues. CDR3 sequence: CASSLPGQRWETQYF. The CDR3 nucleotides are TGTGCCAGCAGCCTACCGGGACAGCGGTGGGAGACCCAGTACTTC. The full variable domain, with the rest looked up from reference TRBV5-4 and TRBJ2-5, is ETGVTQSPTHLIKTRGQQVTLRCSSQSGHNTVSWYQQALGQGPQFIFQYYREEENGRGNFPPRFSGLQFPNYSSELNVNALELDDSALYLCASSLPGQRWETQYFGPGTRLLVL.

This clone was detected a few times. The V call is TRBV7-9, the J call TRBJ2-1; 10 positions match TRBD2. This CDR3 is built from 15 residues. Germline lookup yields CDR1 SEHNR and CDR2 FQNEAQ (reference sequence). The V and J ends lost 3 bases and 7 bases, in that order; junction bases with no gene match: 6. CDR3 region: CASSFRLAGKNEQFF. CDR3 coding DNA: TGTGCCAGCAGCTTCCGACTAGCGGGTAAGAATGAGCAGTTCTTC.

The chain is built from TRBV18 and TRBJ2-2; TRBD2 might be the D (5 bases). V was cut by 5 bases and J by 1 base, with 11 bases left in between. This CDR3 has 15 residues. Germline values: CDR1 KGHSH, CDR2 LQKENI. For the CDR3, the DNA is TGTGCCAGCTCATCGTGGACTGTGAACACCGGGGAGCTGTTTTTT. Its translation: CASSSWTVNTGELFF.

The sample holds a few counts of this clone. This rearrangement joins TRBV19 to TRBJ2-4; possibly TRBD2 for D (5 bases). CDR3 size: 14 residues. Germline CDR1 is LNHDA and CDR2 is SQIVND (reference sequence). V was clipped by 5 bases and J by 0 bases, with 8 bases between them. CDR3 bases: TGTGCCAGTAGTTTGGGAGTAGCCAAAAACATTCAGTACTTC. Protein sequence: CASSLGVAKNIQYF. Variable domain in full (rest from reference TRBV19 and TRBJ2-4): DGGITQSPKYLFRKEGQNVTLSCEQNLNHDAMYWYRQDPGQGLRLIYYSQIVNDFQKGDIAEGYSVSREKKESFPLTVTSAQKNPTAFYLCASSLGVAKNIQYFGAGTRLSVL.

This rearrangement joins TRBV25-1 to TRBJ2-3, with 15 nucleotides matching TRBD2. Germline CDR1 and CDR2: MGHDK and SYGVNS. This CDR3 region has 18 residues. V lost 7 bases, J lost 0 bases, and 8 bases stayed unmatched. In DNA, the CDR3 is TGTGCCAGCACCCAAGGACTAGCGGGAGGGCCAAGCACAGATACGCAGTATTTT. Translation gives CASTQGLAGGPSTDTQYF.

This sequence joins TRBV11-3 and TRBJ2-3; unclear D gene. The CDR3 is 13 amino acids. Germline V CDR1 and CDR2: SGHNT, YENEEA. Trimming left V 2 bases short and J 6 bases short, with 9 bases between. The CDR3 DNA reads TGTGCCAGCAGCTTATTCGAGTTGGATACGCAGTATTTT. Amino acids: CASSLFELDTQYF.